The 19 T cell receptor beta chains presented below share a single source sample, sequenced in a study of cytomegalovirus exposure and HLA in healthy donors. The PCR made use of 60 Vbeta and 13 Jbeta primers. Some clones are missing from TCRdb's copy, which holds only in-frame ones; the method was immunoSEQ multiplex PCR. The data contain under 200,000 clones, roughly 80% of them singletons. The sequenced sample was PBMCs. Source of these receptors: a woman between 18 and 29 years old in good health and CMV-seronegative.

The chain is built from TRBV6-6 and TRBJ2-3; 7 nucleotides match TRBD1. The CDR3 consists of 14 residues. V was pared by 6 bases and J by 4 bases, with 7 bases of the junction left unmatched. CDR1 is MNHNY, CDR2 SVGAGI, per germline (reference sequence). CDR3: CASRPGTVPDTQYF. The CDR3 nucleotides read TGTGCCAGCAGACCCGGGACAGTGCCAGATACGCAGTATTTT.

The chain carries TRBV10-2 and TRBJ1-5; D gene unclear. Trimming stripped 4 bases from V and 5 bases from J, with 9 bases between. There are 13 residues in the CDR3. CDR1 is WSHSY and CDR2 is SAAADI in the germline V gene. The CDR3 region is CASSVRLYQPQHF. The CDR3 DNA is TGCGCCAGCAGTGTCCGACTTTATCAGCCCCAGCATTTT.

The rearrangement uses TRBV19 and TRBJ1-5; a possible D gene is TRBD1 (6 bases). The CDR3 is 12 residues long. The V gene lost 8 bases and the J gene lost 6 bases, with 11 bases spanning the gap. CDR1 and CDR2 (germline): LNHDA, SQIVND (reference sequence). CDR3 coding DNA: TGTGCCAGTGGGCAAGGGGGTCAGCCCCAGCATTTT. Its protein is CASGQGGQPQHF.

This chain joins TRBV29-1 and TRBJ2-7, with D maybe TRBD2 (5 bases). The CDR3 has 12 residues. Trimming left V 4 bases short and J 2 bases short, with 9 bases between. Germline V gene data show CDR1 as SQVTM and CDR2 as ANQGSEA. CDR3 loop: CSVVGSAYEQYF. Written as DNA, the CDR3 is TGCAGCGTTGTAGGGAGCGCCTACGAGCAGTACTTC.

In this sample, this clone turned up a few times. The CDR3 sequence: CASSFSPGLGYEQYF. The CDR3 region has the DNA TGTGCCAGCAGCTTCTCACCGGGACTAGGCTACGAGCAGTACTTC. This rearrangement joins TRBV7-2 to TRBJ2-7, with 8 bases fitting TRBD2. Trimming cost V 3 bases and J 3 bases; bases outside gene matches: 7. CDR3 length: 15 residues. Germline CDR1 is SGHTA and CDR2 is FQGNSA.

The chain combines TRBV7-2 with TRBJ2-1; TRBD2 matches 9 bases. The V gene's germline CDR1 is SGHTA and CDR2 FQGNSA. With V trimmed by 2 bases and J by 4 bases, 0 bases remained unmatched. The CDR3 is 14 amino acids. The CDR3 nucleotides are TGTGCCAGCAGCTTACTAGCGGGATACAATGAGCAGTTCTTC. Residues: CASSLLAGYNEQFF. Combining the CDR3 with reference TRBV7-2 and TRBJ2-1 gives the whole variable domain GAGVSQSPSNKVTEKGKDVELRCDPISGHTALYWYRQSLGQGLEFLIYFQGNSAPDKSGLPSDRFSAERTGGSVSTLTIQRTQQEDSAVYLCASSLLAGYNEQFFGPGTRLTVL.

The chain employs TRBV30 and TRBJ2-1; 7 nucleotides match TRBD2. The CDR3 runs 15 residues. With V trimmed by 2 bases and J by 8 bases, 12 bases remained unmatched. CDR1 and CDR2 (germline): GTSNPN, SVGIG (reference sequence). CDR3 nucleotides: TGTGCCTGGAGTAGTGCGGGAGTCAGCGGTGATGAGCAGTTCTTC. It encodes CAWSSAGVSGDEQFF.

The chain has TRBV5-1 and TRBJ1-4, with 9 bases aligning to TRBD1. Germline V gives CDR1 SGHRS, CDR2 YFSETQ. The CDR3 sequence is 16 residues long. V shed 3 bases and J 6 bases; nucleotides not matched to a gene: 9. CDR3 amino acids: CASSSLPGQGYEKLFF. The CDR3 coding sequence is TGCGCCAGCAGCTCGCTCCCGGGACAGGGTTATGAAAAACTGTTTTTT.

CDR3 bases: TGTGCCAGCTCACCGGCAGGCATATCGAACACCGGGGAGCTGTTTTTT. The encoded protein is CASSPAGISNTGELFF. The gene calls are TRBV18 and TRBJ2-2; D unresolved. The V end lost 3 bases, the J end lost 0 bases, and 11 bases lay between the germline ends. This CDR3 comprises 16 residues. From germline, CDR1 is KGHSH and CDR2 LQKENI.

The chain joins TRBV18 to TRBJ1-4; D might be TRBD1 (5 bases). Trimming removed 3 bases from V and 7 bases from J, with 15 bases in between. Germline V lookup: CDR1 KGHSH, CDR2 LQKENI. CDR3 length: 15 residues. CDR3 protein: CASSPTSGYGEKLFF. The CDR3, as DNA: TGTGCCAGCTCACCTACCTCAGGGTACGGTGAAAAACTGTTTTTT.

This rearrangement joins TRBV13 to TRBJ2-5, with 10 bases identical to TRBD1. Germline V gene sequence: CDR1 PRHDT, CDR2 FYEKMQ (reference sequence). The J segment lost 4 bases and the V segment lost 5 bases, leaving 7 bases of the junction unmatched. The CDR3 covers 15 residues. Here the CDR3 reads CASSPHWDRGETQYF. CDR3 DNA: TGTGCCAGCAGCCCCCACTGGGACAGGGGAGAGACCCAGTACTTC. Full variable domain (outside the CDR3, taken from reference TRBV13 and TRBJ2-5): AAGVIQSPRHLIKEKRETATLKCYPIPRHDTVYWYQQGPGQDPQFLISFYEKMQSDKGSIPDRFSAQQFSDYHSELNMSSLELGDSALYFCASSPHWDRGETQYFGPGTRLLVL.

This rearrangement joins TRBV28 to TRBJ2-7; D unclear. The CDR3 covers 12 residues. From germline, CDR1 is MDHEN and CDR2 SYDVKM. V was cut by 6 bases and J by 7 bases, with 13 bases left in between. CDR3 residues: CASSVLRFEQYF. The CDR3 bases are TGTGCCAGCAGCGTACTTCGTTTTGAGCAGTACTTC.

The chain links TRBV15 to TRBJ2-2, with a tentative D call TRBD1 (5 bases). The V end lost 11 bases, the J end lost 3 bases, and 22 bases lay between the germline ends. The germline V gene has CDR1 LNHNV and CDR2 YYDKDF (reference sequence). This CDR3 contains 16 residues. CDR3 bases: TGTGCCGCTGGCCCAGGGCGTAACCGGGACACCGGGGAGCTGTTTTTT. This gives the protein CAAGPGRNRDTGELFF.

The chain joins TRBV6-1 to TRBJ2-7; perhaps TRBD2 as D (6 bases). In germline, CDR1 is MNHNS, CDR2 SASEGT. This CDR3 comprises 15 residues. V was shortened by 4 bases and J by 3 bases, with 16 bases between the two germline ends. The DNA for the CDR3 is TGTGCCAGCAGTGGCGGGATTTCGGAAAGCTACGAGCAGTACGTC. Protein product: CASSGGISESYEQYV.

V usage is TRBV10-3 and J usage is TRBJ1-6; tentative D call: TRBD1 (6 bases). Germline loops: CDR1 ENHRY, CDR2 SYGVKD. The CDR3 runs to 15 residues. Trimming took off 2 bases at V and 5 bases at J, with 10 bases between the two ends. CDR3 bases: TGTGCCATCAGTGAGACAGGGACTAATAATTCACCCCTCCACTTT. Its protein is CAISETGTNNSPLHF.

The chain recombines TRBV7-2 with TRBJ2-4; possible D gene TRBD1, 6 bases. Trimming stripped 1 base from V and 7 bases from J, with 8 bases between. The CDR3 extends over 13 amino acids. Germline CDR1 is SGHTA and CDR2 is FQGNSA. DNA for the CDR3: TGTGCCAGCAGCTTAGGACAGGAGAACATTCAGTACTTC. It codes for CASSLGQENIQYF.

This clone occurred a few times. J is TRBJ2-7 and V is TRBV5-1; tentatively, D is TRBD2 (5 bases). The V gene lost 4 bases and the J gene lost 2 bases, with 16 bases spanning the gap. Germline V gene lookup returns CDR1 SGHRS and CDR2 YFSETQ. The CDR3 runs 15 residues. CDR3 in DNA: TGCGCCAGCAGCCAAGAGGGTGGTGTCGCCTACGAGCAGTACGTC. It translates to CASSQEGGVAYEQYV.

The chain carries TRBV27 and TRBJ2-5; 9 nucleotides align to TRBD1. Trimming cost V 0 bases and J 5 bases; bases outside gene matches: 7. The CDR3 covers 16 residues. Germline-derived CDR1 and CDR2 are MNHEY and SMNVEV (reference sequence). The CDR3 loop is CASSLSEQGAGETQYF. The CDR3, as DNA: TGTGCCAGCAGTTTATCGGAACAGGGGGCCGGGGAGACCCAGTACTTC.

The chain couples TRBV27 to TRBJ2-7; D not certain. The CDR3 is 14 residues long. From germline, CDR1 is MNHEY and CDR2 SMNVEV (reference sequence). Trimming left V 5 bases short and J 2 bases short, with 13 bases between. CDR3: CASSPLDSPYEQYF. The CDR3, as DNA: TGTGCCAGCAGTCCACTCGACTCACCCTACGAGCAGTACTTC.